Following are 24 T cell receptor beta chains from one sample sequenced in a study of response to subunit inactivated influenza vaccine. TCRdb re-called the RT-PCR reads through MiXCR, storing one row per CDR3 protein. The sample holds about 610,000 distinct CDR3 sequences, 13% to 15% seen once. The starting material was PBMCs from blood, obtained approximately 12 days after vaccination. The source of these receptors is a middle-aged man who received an inactivated influenza vaccine.

V gene TRBV9 combines with J gene TRBJ2-1; no clear D gene. There are 15 residues in the CDR3. V lost 1 base, J lost 9 bases, and 17 bases lay in between. Germline loops: CDR1 SGDLS, CDR2 YYNGEE. Here the CDR3 DNA reads TGTGCCAGCAGCGTAATTTCGTCCCCCGATAGTGAGCAGTTCTTC. It yields the protein CASSVISSPDSEQFF.

This clonotype has just a few counts. This chain connects TRBV19 to TRBJ1-5; D possibly corresponds to TRBD1 (5 bases). The germline V gene encodes CDR1 LNHDA and CDR2 SQIVND (reference sequence). The CDR3 loop spans 15 amino acids. V was clipped by 5 bases and J by 4 bases, with 15 bases between them. The CDR3 reads CASSSWGERNQPQHF. In DNA, the CDR3 is TGTGCCAGTAGTTCATGGGGCGAGAGAAATCAGCCCCAGCATTTT.

This clonotype was found many times. V and J are TRBV5-1 and TRBJ2-5; TRBD2 agrees at 9 bases. Germline V gene sequence: CDR1 SGHRS, CDR2 YFSETQ. After removal of 0 bases from V and 7 bases from J, the junction contained 4 bases not matched to a gene. The CDR3 has 14 residues. CDR3 DNA sequence: TGCGCCAGCAGCTTGGATACAGCGGGAGGGACCCAGTACTTC. Translating gives CASSLDTAGGTQYF.

This clonotype has more than one count but fewer than ten. The chain recombines TRBV6-2 or TRBV6-3 with TRBJ1-5; D is undetermined. Germline V lookup: CDR1 MNHEY, CDR2 SVGEGT. CDR3 length equals 13 residues. Trimming took off 2 bases at V and 7 bases at J, with 9 bases between the two ends. Written as DNA, the CDR3 is TGTGCCAGCAGTTACCCAGATGGACAGCCCCAGCATTTT. Protein: CASSYPDGQPQHF.

A few counts support this clonotype. The chain carries TRBV28 and TRBJ1-1; weak D call: TRBD1 (5 bases). From germline, CDR1 is MDHEN and CDR2 SYDVKM. V was cut by 4 bases and J by 10 bases, with 13 bases left in between. This CDR3 contains 12 residues. DNA for the CDR3: TGTGCCAGCAGTTCTCAGGGTTTTGGAGCTTTCTTT. Translation: CASSSQGFGAFF.

V is TRBV24-1 and J is TRBJ1-1; D gene ambiguous. V was pared by 4 bases and J by 6 bases, with 5 bases between. The germline gives CDR1 KGHDR, CDR2 SFDVKD. The CDR3 covers 11 residues. CDR3 nucleotide sequence: TGTGCCACCAGTGAAGGTTCTGAAGCTTTCTTT. Residues: CATSEGSEAFF.

The V and J genes are TRBV7-2 and TRBJ2-7, with D uncertain. Trimming left V 1 base short and J 4 bases short, with 11 bases between. Germline-derived CDR1 and CDR2 are SGHTA and FQGNSA. This CDR3 contains 14 residues. CDR3 residues: CASSLGPTSYEQYF. In DNA, the CDR3 is TGTGCCAGCAGCTTAGGCCCCACTTCTTACGAGCAGTACTTC.

A few counts support this clonotype. The V call is TRBV7-2, the J call TRBJ2-3; D is tentatively TRBD1 or TRBD2 (5 bases each). This CDR3 contains 14 residues. The germline gives CDR1 SGHTA, CDR2 FQGNSA. V was cut by 5 bases and J by 2 bases, with 11 bases left in between. This CDR3 is CASSKGPPTDTQYF. CDR3 nucleotides: TGTGCCAGCAGCAAGGGACCACCCACAGATACGCAGTATTTT.

The chain links TRBV7-9 to TRBJ1-1; D might be TRBD1 (5 bases). Germline V gene sequence: CDR1 SEHNR, CDR2 FQNEAQ (reference sequence). The length of the CDR3 is 14 residues. V dropped 2 bases and J dropped 4 bases, with 11 bases sitting between them. The CDR3 protein is CASSLSGGSTEAFF. CDR3 DNA: TGTGCCAGCAGCTTAAGTGGGGGTAGCACTGAAGCTTTCTTT.

V is TRBV6-5 and J is TRBJ1-6, with 7 bases matching TRBD1. J lost 6 bases, V lost 2 bases, and 7 bases had no gene match. Germline V CDR1 and CDR2: MNHEY, SVGAGI. The CDR3 totals 16 residues. This CDR3 reads CASSYQMDRSNSPLHF. DNA of the CDR3: TGTGCCAGCAGTTACCAGATGGACAGGAGTAATTCACCCCTCCACTTT.

This sequence joins TRBV7-3 and TRBJ2-1; the match to TRBD2 covers 7 bases. The CDR3 consists of 14 residues. V shed 4 bases, J shed 5 bases, and the junction held 5 bases outside the gene matches. The germline V gene has CDR1 SGHTA and CDR2 FQGTGA. Written as DNA, the CDR3 is TGTGCCAGCAGCTCGGGACTAACAAACAATGAGCAGTTCTTC. This codes for CASSSGLTNNEQFF.

The V and J genes are TRBV6-1 and TRBJ2-7; 11 nucleotides match TRBD2. From germline, CDR1 is MNHNS and CDR2 SASEGT. V was pared by 6 bases and J by 1 base, with 8 bases of the junction left unmatched. The CDR3 is 16 amino acids. The CDR3 loop is CASRTSGSIGSYEQYF. The CDR3 bases are TGTGCCAGCAGAACTAGCGGGAGTATAGGTTCCTACGAGCAGTACTTC.

This clonotype appeared a few times. The chain couples TRBV5-1 to TRBJ2-3, with 8 bases identical to TRBD2. CDR1 SGHRS and CDR2 YFSETQ come from the germline V gene. The CDR3 loop spans 19 amino acids. Losses at the gene ends were 2 bases for V and 0 bases for J; bases not matched to a gene: 14. The CDR3 loop is CASSLSRGRSYSSTDTQYF. CDR3 sequence (DNA): TGCGCCAGCAGCTTATCGCGCGGGAGGTCTTACTCTAGCACAGATACGCAGTATTTT.

This clonotype was seen repeatedly, ten times or more. The CDR3: CASSFPGIVNTGELFF. The CDR3 nucleotides read TGTGCCAGCAGTTTCCCAGGGATCGTGAACACCGGGGAGCTGTTTTTT. The chain recombines TRBV28 with TRBJ2-2; D possibly corresponds to TRBD1 (5 bases). The V end lost 3 bases, the J end lost 1 base, and 12 bases lay between the germline ends. From germline, CDR1 is MDHEN and CDR2 SYDVKM. This CDR3 is 16 amino acids long. The entire variable domain, with the rest obtained from reference TRBV28 and TRBJ2-2, is as follows: DVKVTQSSRYLVKRTGEKVFLECVQDMDHENMFWYRQDPGLGLRLIYFSYDVKMKEKGDIPEGYSVSREKKERFSLILESASTNQTSMYLCASSFPGIVNTGELFFGEGSRLTVL.

The chain couples TRBV2 to TRBJ2-3; D tentatively fits TRBD1 or TRBD2 (6 bases each). Trimming stripped 5 bases from V and 4 bases from J, with 19 bases between. This CDR3 has 16 residues. CDR1 SNHLY and CDR2 FYNNEI come from the germline V gene. CDR3 amino acids: CASSSGTRGISDTQYF. Here the CDR3 DNA reads TGTGCCAGCAGTTCCGGGACACGGGGGATCTCAGATACGCAGTATTTT.

V and J are TRBV4-3 and TRBJ2-7; D uncertain. The CDR3 consists of 14 residues. CDR1 and CDR2 (germline): LGHNA, YSLEER. V was trimmed by 1 base and J by 0 bases, leaving 7 bases between them. CDR3 sequence (DNA): TGCGCCAGCAGCCAAGTCGGCTTCTCCTACGAGCAGTACTTC. This translates into CASSQVGFSYEQYF.

The chain carries TRBV15 and TRBJ2-7; D uncertain. The CDR3 has 16 residues. V was trimmed by 4 bases and J by 2 bases, leaving 18 bases between them. Germline V gene lookup returns CDR1 LNHNV and CDR2 YYDKDF (reference sequence). CDR3 in DNA: TGTGCCACCAGCAAATTTGTCGCCAAAATCGCCTACGAGCAGTACTTC. It yields the protein CATSKFVAKIAYEQYF.

The table lists this clonotype with a few counts. This chain uses TRBV4-2 with TRBJ2-7, with D possibly TRBD1 on 5 matching bases. CDR1 and CDR2 from the germline V gene are LGHNA and YNFKEQ. The V end lost 3 bases, the J end lost 7 bases, and 22 bases lay between the germline ends. There are 16 residues in the CDR3. The CDR3 is CASSQERGEVFGEQYF. The DNA of the CDR3 is TGTGCCAGCAGCCAGGAAAGGGGCGAAGTTTTTGGGGAGCAGTACTTC.

Only a few counts were recorded for this clonotype. This rearrangement joins TRBV13 to TRBJ1-5, with D hard to call. Germline V gene sequence: CDR1 PRHDT, CDR2 FYEKMQ (reference sequence). V shed 2 bases and J shed 7 bases, with 15 bases lying between them. This CDR3 contains 15 residues. CDR3 nucleotide sequence: TGTGCCAGCAGCTTAAAGTCCGGATTGGGACAGCCCCAGCATTTT. Translating gives CASSLKSGLGQPQHF. Using reference TRBV13 and TRBJ1-5 for the parts outside the CDR3, the full variable domain is AAGVIQSPRHLIKEKRETATLKCYPIPRHDTVYWYQQGPGQDPQFLISFYEKMQSDKGSIPDRFSAQQFSDYHSELNMSSLELGDSALYFCASSLKSGLGQPQHFGDGTRLSIL.

This clonotype showed up many times. The chain has TRBV20-1 and TRBJ1-5, with TRBD1 matching over 9 bases. Trimming cost V 7 bases and J 2 bases; bases outside gene matches: 3. The CDR3 has 13 amino acids. The germline CDR1 and CDR2 sequences are DFQATT and SNEGSKA (reference sequence). The DNA for the CDR3 is TGCAGTGTACAGGGGGCGGGCAATCAGCCCCAGCATTTT. It is translated as CSVQGAGNQPQHF.

The chain carries TRBV7-2 and TRBJ2-3, with TRBD2 matching over 13 bases. The junction had 4 bases not matched to a gene; V was cut back by 8 bases and J by 5 bases. Germline values: CDR1 SGHTA, CDR2 FQGNSA. The CDR3 consists of 14 residues. In DNA form, the CDR3 reads TGTGCCAGCGGGGGGACTAGCGGGATAGATACGCAGTATTTT. It translates to CASGGTSGIDTQYF.

The chain combines TRBV5-5 with TRBJ2-5, with 9 bases identical to TRBD1. The length of the CDR3 is 15 residues. Germline values: CDR1 SGHKS, CDR2 YYEKEE (reference sequence). Trimming at V came to 0 bases and at J to 5 bases, leaving 5 bases not matched to a gene. This CDR3 is CASSLGQGVAETQYF. CDR3 DNA sequence: TGTGCCAGCAGCTTGGGACAGGGGGTAGCGGAGACCCAGTACTTC.

This chain joins TRBV6-5 and TRBJ2-1, with 11 nucleotides matching TRBD2. The junction had 11 bases not matched to a gene; V was cut back by 4 bases and J by 15 bases. Germline CDR1 reads MNHEY; CDR2 reads SVGAGI. CDR3 length: 14 residues. In nucleotides, the CDR3 is TGTGCCAGCAGTTGGTCGGAACTAGCGGGAGTAGCGTTCTTC. Amino acids: CASSWSELAGVAFF.

This clonotype was counted between two and nine times. This chain connects TRBV6-5 to TRBJ2-1; 13 bases line up with TRBD2. Germline V lookup: CDR1 MNHEY, CDR2 SVGAGI. The V gene end was trimmed by 4 bases and the J gene end by 9 bases; junction bases not matched to a gene: 6. There are 15 residues in the CDR3. The CDR3 loop reads CASSLGLAGASEQFF. The CDR3 nucleotides read TGTGCCAGCAGTTTAGGACTAGCGGGAGCTTCTGAGCAGTTCTTC.